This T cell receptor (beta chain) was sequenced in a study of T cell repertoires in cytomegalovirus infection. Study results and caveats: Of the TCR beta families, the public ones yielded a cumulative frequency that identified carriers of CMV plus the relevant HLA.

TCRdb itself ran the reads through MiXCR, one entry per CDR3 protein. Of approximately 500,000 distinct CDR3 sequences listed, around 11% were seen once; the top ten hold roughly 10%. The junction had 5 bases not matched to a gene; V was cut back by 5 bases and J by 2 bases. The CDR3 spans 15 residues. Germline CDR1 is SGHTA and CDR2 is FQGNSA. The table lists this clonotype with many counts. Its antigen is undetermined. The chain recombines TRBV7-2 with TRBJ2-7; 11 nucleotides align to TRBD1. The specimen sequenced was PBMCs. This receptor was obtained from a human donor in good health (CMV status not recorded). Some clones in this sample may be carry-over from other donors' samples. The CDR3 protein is CASSAGTGGTYEQYF. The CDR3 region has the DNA TGTGCCAGCAGCGCCGGGACAGGGGGGACCTACGAGCAGTACTTC. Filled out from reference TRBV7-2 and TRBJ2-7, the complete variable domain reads GAGVSQSPSNKVTEKGKDVELRCDPISGHTALYWYRQSLGQGLEFLIYFQGNSAPDKSGLPSDRFSAERTGGSVSTLTIQRTQQEDSAVYLCASSAGTGGTYEQYFGPGTRLTVT.